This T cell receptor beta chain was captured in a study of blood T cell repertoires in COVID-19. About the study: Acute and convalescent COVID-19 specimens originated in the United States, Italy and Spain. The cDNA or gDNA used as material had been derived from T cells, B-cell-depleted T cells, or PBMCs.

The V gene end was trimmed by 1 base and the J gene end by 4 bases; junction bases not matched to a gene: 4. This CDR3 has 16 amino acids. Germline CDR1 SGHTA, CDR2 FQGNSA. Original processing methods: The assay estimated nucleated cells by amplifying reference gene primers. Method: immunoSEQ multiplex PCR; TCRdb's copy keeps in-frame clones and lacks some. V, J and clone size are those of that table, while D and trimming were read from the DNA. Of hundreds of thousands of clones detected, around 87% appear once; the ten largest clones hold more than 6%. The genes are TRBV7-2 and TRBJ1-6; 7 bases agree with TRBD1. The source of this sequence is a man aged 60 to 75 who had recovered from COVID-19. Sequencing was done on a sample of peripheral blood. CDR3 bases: TGTGCCAGCAGCTTAGGGGGGACAGCTTATAATTCACCCCTCCACTTT. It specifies CASSLGGTAYNSPLHF.